Below are 13 T cell receptor beta chains sequenced from a single sample in a study of shared clonotypes between healthy human individuals. Selected positively for CCR7 and CD45RO-negative, naive CD8 cells excluded terminally differentiated effector memory CD45RA+ cells. The data were produced by immunoSEQ multiplex PCR, yet TCRdb's version contains in-frame clones alone and is incomplete. The data hold roughly 770,000 clones, with just over 95% observed a single time. The source material was naive CD8+ T cells sorted from blood. These receptors were obtained from a man under 40 in good health.

This chain joins TRBV28 and TRBJ2-7, with D tentatively TRBD1 (5 bases). The CDR3 length is 14 residues. V was pared by 3 bases and J by 3 bases, with 12 bases between. Per the germline V gene, CDR1 is MDHEN and CDR2 is SYDVKM. The CDR3 region has the DNA TGTGCCAGCAGTTTTTGGCAGGGCAGCTACGAGCAGTACTTC. It translates to CASSFWQGSYEQYF.

The genes are TRBV27 and TRBJ1-2, with a weak D call TRBD1 (5 bases). This CDR3 region has 14 residues. V lost 7 bases, J lost 7 bases, and 19 bases lay in between. Germline V gene lookup returns CDR1 MNHEY and CDR2 SMNVEV (reference sequence). The DNA of the CDR3 is TGTGCCAGCAAGTCTTGGGGGTGGGATGGTGGCTACACCTTC. Its translation is CASKSWGWDGGYTF.

This chain's CDR3 is CASLHADTQYF. CDR3 sequence (DNA): TGTGCCAGCCTCCATGCAGATACGCAGTATTTT. The chain combines TRBV28 with TRBJ2-3; D remains ambiguous. Trimming removed 8 bases at V and 4 bases at J, with 7 bases between. This CDR3 has 11 residues. Germline assignment: CDR1 MDHEN and CDR2 SYDVKM.

J is TRBJ2-7 and V is TRBV30; 11 nucleotides align to TRBD2. CDR3 size: 15 residues. The J segment lost 3 bases and the V segment lost 2 bases, leaving 6 bases of the junction unmatched. Germline CDR1 GTSNPN, CDR2 SVGIG (reference sequence). CDR3 in DNA: TGTGCCTGGAGTTCAACTAGCGGGAGTCACTACGAGCAGTACTTC. It is translated as CAWSSTSGSHYEQYF.

The rearrangement uses TRBV4-1 and TRBJ2-1, with TRBD1 identical over 7 bases. Germline V gives CDR1 MGHRA, CDR2 YSYEKL. Trimming cost V 5 bases and J 5 bases; bases outside gene matches: 9. This CDR3 is built from 15 residues. In DNA form, the CDR3 reads TGCGCCAGCAGCGCCCCTCTGACAGGGAACAATGAGCAGTTCTTC. This translates into CASSAPLTGNNEQFF.

The rearrangement links TRBV7-2 to TRBJ2-1, with D unclear. Germline V gene data show CDR1 as SGHTA and CDR2 as FQGNSA. The CDR3 is made up of 15 amino acids. Trimming pared 1 base from V and 3 bases from J, leaving 10 bases between. The CDR3 sequence: CASSLVQALYNEQFF. Written as DNA, the CDR3 is TGTGCCAGCAGCTTAGTCCAGGCTCTCTACAATGAGCAGTTCTTC.

The chain couples TRBV21-1 to TRBJ2-2; the table's D call, TRBD2, has no DNA check behind it. TRBV21-1 is marked as a pseudogene. The CDR3 totals 19 residues. Here the CDR3 DNA reads TGTGCCAGCAGCAAAATGAGGACTAGCGGGAAAACGGACACCGGGGAGCTGTTTTTT. Its translation is CASSKMRTSGKTDTGELFF.

The gene calls are TRBV14 and TRBJ2-1; TRBD2 matches at 8 bases. The CDR3 length is 20 residues. Germline CDR1 SGHDN, CDR2 FVKESK. V shed 4 bases, J shed 0 bases, and the junction held 17 bases outside the gene matches. CDR3 residues: CASSPRTSPKGGLSYNEQFF. The CDR3 DNA reads as TGTGCCAGCAGCCCACGGACTAGCCCAAAGGGGGGACTCTCCTACAATGAGCAGTTCTTC.

The chain carries TRBV5-1 and TRBJ2-7, with D tentatively TRBD2 (6 bases). This CDR3 contains 15 residues. Germline CDR1 is SGHRS and CDR2 is YFSETQ. Trimming took 0 bases from V and 7 from J, leaving 17 bases between them. This chain's CDR3 is CASSLAGLPLREQYF. The DNA for the CDR3 is TGCGCCAGCAGCTTGGCGGGACTGCCGCTACGGGAGCAGTACTTC. The full variable domain, its missing parts supplied by reference TRBV5-1 and TRBJ2-7, is KAGVTQTPRYLIKTRGQQVTLSCSPISGHRSVSWYQQTPGQGLQFLFEYFSETQRNKGNFPGRFSGRQFSNSRSEMNVSTLELGDSALYLCASSLAGLPLREQYFGPGTRLTVT.

The CDR3 DNA sequence: TGTGCCAGCTCACACTACGAGCAGTACTTC. Translation gives CASSHYEQYF. V gene TRBV6-5 combines with J gene TRBJ2-7, with D unresolved. The CDR3 covers 10 residues. The V gene's germline CDR1 is MNHEY and CDR2 SVGAGI. Trimming shortened V by 8 bases and J by 3 bases, and 5 bases separated the two germline ends.

The CDR3 nucleotides read TGTGCCAGCCTAAAAAACTATGGCTACACCTTC. Encoded protein: CASLKNYGYTF. The chain employs TRBV28 and TRBJ1-2; D unresolved. The germline V and J ends were trimmed by 8 bases and 2 bases, with 6 bases remaining between them. The CDR3 totals 11 residues. The germline V gene has CDR1 MDHEN and CDR2 SYDVKM.

The gene calls are TRBV14 and TRBJ1-2; TRBD1 is a possible D gene (6 bases). V was clipped by 4 bases and J by 4 bases, with 13 bases between them. CDR1 and CDR2 from the germline V gene are SGHDN and FVKESK. This CDR3 has 14 amino acids. CDR3 sequence reads: CASSPWTAIYGYTF. The CDR3, as DNA: TGTGCCAGCAGCCCATGGACAGCCATCTATGGCTACACCTTC. Filled out from reference TRBV14 and TRBJ1-2, the complete variable domain reads EAGVTQFPSHSVIEKGQTVTLRCDPISGHDNLYWYRRVMGKEIKFLLHFVKESKQDESGMPNNRFLAERTGGTYSTLKVQPAELEDSGVYFCASSPWTAIYGYTFGSGTRLTVV.

The chain has TRBV6-5 and TRBJ2-7, with 7 bases lining up with TRBD1. V lost 0 bases, J lost 3 bases, and 5 bases stayed unmatched. Germline CDR1 MNHEY, CDR2 SVGAGI. The CDR3 loop spans 15 amino acids. This CDR3 is CASSYSISGGYEQYF. In nucleotides, the CDR3 is TGTGCCAGCAGTTACTCCATATCAGGGGGCTACGAGCAGTACTTC.